This T cell receptor (beta chain) was identified during a study of CD8 T cells in ankylosing spondylitis. This clonotype occurred many times. Generation of TCR beta libraries employed quantitative 5'-RACE incorporating molecular barcodes. TCRdb re-called the 5' RACE reads with MiXCR, one entry per CDR3 protein. The sample has approximately 250,000 distinct CDR3 sequences, roughly 8% seen once; the top ten hold around 5.1%. The CDR3 runs 14 residues. The V gene lost 6 bases and the J gene lost 1 base, with 12 bases spanning the gap. CDR1 is LGHNA, CDR2 YSLEER, per germline. The chain has TRBV4-3 and TRBJ1-1, with D hard to call. The sequence was obtained from a female donor with ankylosing spondylitis or in good health (not recorded which). The sequenced material came from blood, either unsorted or a sorted T cell fraction (not recorded which). CDR3 DNA sequence: TGCGCCAGCAGTCTTCAACAGTGGAACACTGAAGCTTTCTTT. Its protein product is CASSLQQWNTEAFF.